These 26 T cell receptor beta chains were all obtained from the same sample, sequenced in a study of T cells in localized non-small cell lung cancer. Clones were sequenced by immunoSEQ multiplex PCR, and TCRdb holds only the in-frame ones, with some missing. Of 3,000 to 4,000 clones listed, around 30% were seen once; the top ten hold roughly 20%. The material sequenced was lung tumor tissue, taken before any cancer treatment. These receptors came from a woman aged 40-69 years with stage I squamous cell lung carcinoma.

With regard to this clone: A read error may produce the germline difference seen at one junction end. This chain connects TRBV6-4 to TRBJ1-3; D might be TRBD1 (6 bases). The CDR3 is 14 amino acids. Germline-derived CDR1 and CDR2 are MRHNA and SNTAGT. The CDR3 is CAISRDTSGNTIYF. CDR3 nucleotide sequence: TGTGCCATCAGTCGGGACACTTCTGGAAACACCATATATTTT.

By sample fraction, this clone is medium-sized. The rearrangement links TRBV11-3 to TRBJ2-1; D perhaps matches TRBD2 (6 bases). V lost 3 bases and J 6 bases, leaving 18 bases between the germline ends. The CDR3 contains 16 residues. Germline CDR1 is SGHNT and CDR2 is YENEEA. The CDR3, as DNA: TGTGCCAGCAGCTTGGCCGGAGGGAACTGGCGCAATGAGCAGTTCTTC. This gives the protein CASSLAGGNWRNEQFF.

By frequency in the sample, this clone is medium-sized. The germline gene is not matched at one end of the junction; a read error may be the cause. The chain joins TRBV6-8 to TRBJ1-3; D unclear. CDR3 length equals 18 residues. Germline lookup yields CDR1 MNHGY and CDR2 SAAAGT. The CDR3, as DNA: TGTGCCATCAGTTTTTTCCCCCCGGCATCTAGCTCTGGAAACACCATATATTTT. Translated, it gives CAISFFPPASSSGNTIYF.

The genes are TRBV5-1 and TRBJ1-1; 9 bases map to TRBD1. V trimming: 4 bases; J trimming: 6 bases; junction bases outside the gene matches: 7. The CDR3 runs to 14 residues. Germline V gene sequence: CDR1 SGHRS, CDR2 YFSETQ. The CDR3 is CASSGGTGRAEAFF. CDR3 DNA: TGCGCCAGCAGCGGGGGGACAGGGAGGGCTGAAGCTTTCTTT.

The chain employs TRBV11-3 and TRBJ1-2, with D possibly TRBD1 on 5 matching bases. The CDR3 consists of 15 residues. From germline, CDR1 is SGHNT and CDR2 YENEEA. V lost 5 bases and J 6 bases, leaving 19 bases between the germline ends. The CDR3 DNA reads as TGTGCCAGCAGCCGAGACCTGGAGGGGTCTAATGGCTACACCTTC. The encoded protein is CASSRDLEGSNGYTF.

This clone is medium-sized by share. The chain carries TRBV4-1 and TRBJ1-4; 9 bases line up with TRBD1. The V segment lost 4 bases and the J segment 5 bases; nucleotides outside the gene matches: 8. The CDR3 has 16 residues. Germline CDR1 and CDR2: MGHRA and YSYEKL. CDR3 region: CASSRDRVEANEKLFF. In DNA, the CDR3 is TGCGCCAGCAGCCGGGACAGGGTTGAGGCCAATGAAAAACTGTTTTTT.

This clone is judged medium-sized. The chain has TRBV11-3 and TRBJ1-1; 8 bases are shared with TRBD1. Per germline, CDR1 SGHNT and CDR2 YENEEA. This CDR3 has 16 residues. With V trimmed by 3 bases and J by 6 bases, 12 bases remained unmatched. CDR3 in DNA: TGTGCCAGCAGCTTGGGGGTGGACAGGGCAGACGCTGAAGCTTTCTTT. Protein product: CASSLGVDRADAEAFF.

This clone is categorized as medium-sized. The V call is TRBV9, the J call TRBJ2-2; D call uncertain. Trimming stripped 4 bases from V and 8 bases from J, with 21 bases between. The CDR3 is 16 residues long. The germline V gene has CDR1 SGDLS and CDR2 YYNGEE. CDR3 protein: CASSPRASVSYGELFF. CDR3 DNA sequence: TGTGCCAGCAGCCCTCGCGCGTCGGTGTCCTATGGGGAGCTGTTTTTT.

This clone was counted between two and nine times. The genes are TRBV11-3 and TRBJ2-7; no clear D. CDR1 is SGHNT and CDR2 is YENEEA in the germline V gene. Between the trimmed V and J ends, which lost 5 bases and 0 bases, there was a span of 14 bases. The CDR3 runs 15 residues. CDR3 bases: TGTGCCAGCAGCCCTCCGGACGTGAGCTCCTACGAGCAGTACTTC. Translation gives CASSPPDVSSYEQYF.

The rearrangement uses TRBV19 and TRBJ2-3; D is unresolved. CDR3 size: 17 residues. Germline V CDR1 and CDR2: LNHDA, SQIVND (reference sequence). Trimming removed 5 bases at V and 0 bases at J, with 18 bases between. CDR3 amino acids: CASSVSGGKPSTDTQYF. In nucleotides, the CDR3 is TGTGCCAGTAGTGTTTCGGGCGGCAAACCTAGCACAGATACGCAGTATTTT.

The V and J genes are TRBV6-8 and TRBJ1-2; TRBD1 is a possible D gene (6 bases). This CDR3 has 15 amino acids. The V end was cut by 10 bases, the J end by 6 bases, with 24 bases between. Germline V lookup: CDR1 MNHGY, CDR2 SAAAGT. CDR3 nucleotide sequence: TGTGCCATCAGCAATTCAGGGGACCGAGCCGATGGCTACACCTTC. It translates to CAISNSGDRADGYTF.

CDR3 sequence: CASSPTDRGDTEAFF. In nucleotides, the CDR3 is TGTGCCAGCTCACCTACGGACAGGGGGGACACTGAAGCTTTCTTT. The chain employs TRBV18 and TRBJ1-1; 10 positions match TRBD1. The J segment lost 3 bases and the V segment lost 3 bases, leaving 4 bases of the junction unmatched. CDR1 and CDR2 (germline): KGHSH, LQKENI. The CDR3 sequence is 15 residues long. The variable domain in full, with the rest retrieved from reference TRBV18 and TRBJ1-1, is NAGVMQNPRHLVRRRGQEARLRCSPMKGHSHVYWYRQLPEEGLKFMVYLQKENIIDESGMPKERFSAEFPKEGPSILRIQQVVRGDSAAYFCASSPTDRGDTEAFFGQGTRLTVV.

Judged by abundance, this clone is large. The CDR3 DNA reads as TGTGCCAGCAGTCTCCTCGGGGGGAGCTCCTACGAGCAGTACTTC. Residues: CASSLLGGSSYEQYF. The V and J genes are TRBV6-8 and TRBJ2-7; 7 nucleotides line up with TRBD2. Germline CDR1 and CDR2: MNHGY and SAAAGT. This CDR3 is 15 amino acids long. Trimming at V came to 5 bases and at J to 0 bases, leaving 7 bases not matched to a gene.

The chain uses TRBV5-1 and TRBJ1-1; 9 bases match TRBD1. Trimming at V came to 7 bases and at J to 5 bases, leaving 12 bases not matched to a gene. The germline gives CDR1 SGHRS, CDR2 YFSETQ. This CDR3 has 15 amino acids. The CDR3 DNA follows: TGCGCCAGCGCCGCCCGGGGGACAGGGAGAACTGAAGCTTTCTTT. It encodes CASAARGTGRTEAFF.

The J gene is TRBJ1-5, the V gene TRBV12-5, with 7 positions matching TRBD1. This CDR3 spans 17 amino acids. Germline CDR1 LGHNT, CDR2 FRNRAP. As DNA, the CDR3 is TGTGCCAGCTCCCTGTCGACAGGGCAATTTAGAAATCAGCCCCAGCATTTT. Its protein product is CASSLSTGQFRNQPQHF.

The chain links TRBV6-8 to TRBJ2-3; the match to TRBD2 covers 12 bases. Germline loops: CDR1 MNHGY, CDR2 SAAAGT. The CDR3 extends over 17 amino acids. Trimming removed 6 bases from V and 2 bases from J; junction bases left unmatched: 9. CDR3 loop: CASSLLRTSGATDTQYF. The CDR3 DNA reads TGTGCCAGCAGCCTACTCCGGACTAGCGGGGCCACAGATACGCAGTATTTT.

This clone was detected only a few times. J is TRBJ1-1 and V is TRBV6-8; no clear D gene. Trimming left V 0 bases short and J 0 bases short, with 2 bases between. The CDR3 totals 13 residues. The germline CDR1 and CDR2 sequences are MNHGY and SAAAGT. In DNA form, the CDR3 reads TGTGCCAGCAGTTACTCGATGAACACTGAAGCTTTCTTT. This gives the protein CASSYSMNTEAFF.

The chain couples TRBV10-1 to TRBJ2-5; tentative D call: TRBD2 (6 bases). The ends were cut back, 3 bases at V and 2 bases at J, with 10 bases in the middle. The CDR3 extends over 14 amino acids. CDR1 is WNHNN and CDR2 is SYGVQD in the germline V gene (reference sequence). The DNA of the CDR3 is TGCGCCAGCAGTGACGCGGGAAAACAAGAGACCCAGTACTTC. Translation: CASSDAGKQETQYF.

This clone was counted only a few times. This chain uses TRBV11-3 with TRBJ2-7, with D unclear. This CDR3 is 14 amino acids long. Germline V gene sequence: CDR1 SGHNT, CDR2 YENEEA. Trimming removed 5 bases at V and 3 bases at J, with 14 bases between. The CDR3 loop is CASSPPDGFYEQYF. Written as DNA, the CDR3 is TGTGCCAGCAGCCCTCCGGATGGCTTCTACGAGCAGTACTTC.

Within the sample, this clone is large. The chain is built from TRBV15 and TRBJ2-2, with 7 bases identical to TRBD1. Germline trimming cut 5 bases from V and 1 base from J; bases unmatched to any gene: 1. The CDR3 is made up of 14 amino acids. Looked up from germline, CDR1 is LNHNV and CDR2 is YYDKDF (reference sequence). The CDR3, as DNA: TGTGCCACCAGCGGGACAGAGAACACCGGGGAGCTGTTTTTT. It yields the protein CATSGTENTGELFF.

V is TRBV30 and J is TRBJ2-2; 9 nucleotides agree with TRBD2. Germline V gene lookup returns CDR1 GTSNPN and CDR2 SVGIG (reference sequence). V was clipped by 2 bases and J by 4 bases; unmatched bases: 8. This CDR3 is 16 amino acids long. CDR3 DNA: TGTGCCTGGAGTTCCCTAGCGGGACAAACCACCGGGGAGCTGTTTTTT. Translation gives CAWSSLAGQTTGELFF.

The chain carries TRBV11-3 and TRBJ1-1; 7 nucleotides match TRBD1. The J segment lost 1 base and the V segment lost 5 bases, leaving 10 bases of the junction unmatched. CDR3 length: 16 residues. In germline, CDR1 is SGHNT, CDR2 YENEEA. CDR3 in amino acids: CASSLRTGRGNTEAFF. Written as DNA, the CDR3 is TGTGCCAGCAGCCTGCGGACAGGACGTGGGAACACTGAAGCTTTCTTT.

In this sample, this clone turned up once. V gene TRBV28 combines with J gene TRBJ2-7, with D tentatively TRBD1 (7 bases). From germline, CDR1 is MDHEN and CDR2 SYDVKM. The CDR3 is made up of 13 amino acids. V gave up 5 bases and J gave up 9 bases, with 17 bases separating them. The CDR3 is CASSRDSGLGQYF. CDR3 DNA: TGTGCCAGCAGTCGGGACAGCGGGCTGGGGCAGTACTTC.

The rearrangement joins TRBV6-8 to TRBJ1-1; D perhaps matches TRBD1 (6 bases). Germline CDR1 is MNHGY and CDR2 is SAAAGT. This CDR3 comprises 16 residues. The V end was cut by 3 bases, the J end by 1 base, with 15 bases between. The CDR3: CASSYWLGGGNTEAFF. For the CDR3, the DNA is TGTGCCAGCAGTTATTGGTTGGGGGGCGGGAACACTGAAGCTTTCTTT.

This rearrangement joins TRBV6-8 to TRBJ1-1; TRBD1 is a possible D gene (5 bases). Germline lookup yields CDR1 MNHGY and CDR2 SAAAGT. The length of the CDR3 is 15 residues. Trimming removed 4 bases from V and 2 bases from J, with 14 bases in between. The CDR3: CASSWGTILNTEAFF. The CDR3 bases are TGTGCCAGCAGTTGGGGGACCATTTTAAACACTGAAGCTTTCTTT.

This chain connects TRBV19 to TRBJ2-1, with D perhaps given as TRBD1 or TRBD2 (5 bases each). Looked up from germline, CDR1 is LNHDA and CDR2 is SQIVND (reference sequence). CDR3 length: 16 residues. V shed 0 bases and J shed 6 bases, with 15 bases lying between them. The CDR3 bases are TGTGCCAGTAGTATAGATGGGGGTTTCCTAGTCAATGAGCAGTTCTTC. It is translated as CASSIDGGFLVNEQFF.